Detailed here is one T cell receptor (beta chain). Using immunoSEQ multiplex PCR, the repertoire was profiled, and TCRdb retains in-frame clones only, with some absent. The sample has about 70,000 clones, roughly three quarters seen once. This sample was taken from a study of blood T cell repertoires in COVID-19. Looking at the study overall: Sites in the United States, Italy and Spain provided acute and convalescent COVID-19 samples.

Sequencing was performed on peripheral blood. The clonotype originates from an older man with acute or convalescent COVID-19.

The CDR3: CAISESLATNEKLFF. In DNA form, the CDR3 reads TGTGCCATCAGTGAGTCACTTGCAACTAATGAAAAACTGTTTTTT. This sequence joins TRBV10-3 and TRBJ1-4; D gene uncertain. Germline CDR1 reads ENHRY; CDR2 reads SYGVKD. CDR3 length: 15 residues. The V and J ends lost 0 bases and 0 bases respectively, with 5 bases between them.